This TCR beta chain was identified in a study of blood T cell repertoires in COVID-19. Study in general: Italy, Spain and the United States were the sources of the convalescent and acute COVID-19 samples. T cells, B-cell-depleted T cells, or PBMCs supplied cDNA or gDNA.

Authors' data handling: Estimation of nucleated cell counts was performed using reference gene primer amplification. Generated by immunoSEQ multiplex PCR, the TCRdb table keeps only in-frame clones and is missing some. V and J calls plus clone size are reproduced from that table; the DNA served to infer D and trimming. The table has hundreds of thousands of clones, about 89% seen once; the top ten hold around 4.4%. Sequencing input: peripheral blood. The origin of this receptor is a woman aged 30 to 39 with acute or convalescent COVID-19.

The CDR3 nucleotides are TGTGCCAGCAGTCAACAGGTTTCCTATAATTCACCCCTCCACTTT. Translating gives CASSQQVSYNSPLHF. The chain couples TRBV6-5 to TRBJ1-6; the D gene is possibly TRBD1 (5 bases). Germline CDR1 MNHEY, CDR2 SVGAGI. This CDR3 has 15 amino acids. Trimming took off 5 bases at V and 1 base at J, with 9 bases between the two ends.